Below, 21 T cell receptor beta chains from the same sample are listed, as sequenced in a study of T-cell reconstitution after alpha-beta-depleted transplantation in children. Unique molecular identifiers were incorporated during preparation of the TCRbeta library. TCRdb processed the PCR reads anew with MiXCR; each CDR3 protein has one entry. The data show 500,000 to 600,000 distinct CDR3 sequences, over 25% seen once. This sample comprised PBMCs, obtained before TCRalphabeta/CD19-depleted stem cell transplant. These receptor sequences come from a boy under two years old with Wiskott-Aldrich syndrome, due to receive a stem cell transplant.

The V and J genes are TRBV2 and TRBJ1-1; D gene unclear. Germline V gene sequence: CDR1 SNHLY, CDR2 FYNNEI. V lost 6 bases and J 2 bases, leaving 10 bases between the germline ends. The CDR3 runs 13 residues. In DNA, the CDR3 is TGTGCCAGCAGCCTCCCAGTTAACACTGAAGCTTTCTTT. As protein: CASSLPVNTEAFF.

This clonotype appeared a few times. V is TRBV20-1 and J is TRBJ2-7; D tentatively fits TRBD1 or TRBD2 (5 bases each). Germline V gives CDR1 DFQATT, CDR2 SNEGSKA (reference sequence). V gave up 3 bases and J gave up 2 bases, with 11 bases separating them. This CDR3 is built from 13 residues. CDR3 residues: CSASGMGAYEQYF. As DNA, the CDR3 is TGCAGTGCTAGCGGCATGGGGGCCTACGAGCAGTACTTC.

The CDR3 nucleotides read TGTGCCAGCAGTTCAGACAGCCCCGGGGAGCTGTTTTTT. It specifies CASSSDSPGELFF. V gene TRBV28 combines with J gene TRBJ2-2; D possibly corresponds to TRBD1 (5 bases). CDR1 and CDR2 (germline): MDHEN, SYDVKM. Trimming took off 4 bases at V and 6 bases at J, with 9 bases between the two ends. The CDR3 length is 13 residues.

V gene TRBV19 combines with J gene TRBJ2-2; D is possibly TRBD1 or TRBD2 (5 bases each). CDR1 and CDR2 from the germline V gene are LNHDA and SQIVND (reference sequence). Between the trimmed V and J ends, which lost 1 base and 6 bases, there was a span of 12 bases. The CDR3 has 15 amino acids. CDR3 loop: CASSIARGRSGELFF. CDR3 in DNA: TGTGCCAGTAGTATAGCGAGGGGACGATCCGGGGAGCTGTTTTTT.

The rearrangement uses TRBV20-1 and TRBJ2-4, with D hard to call. Trimming took 0 bases from V and 3 from J, leaving 12 bases between them. CDR3 size: 15 residues. Germline lookup yields CDR1 DFQATT and CDR2 SNEGSKA (reference sequence). This CDR3 is CSARDPFLGKNIQYF. The CDR3 DNA sequence: TGCAGTGCTAGAGATCCCTTTTTAGGCAAAAACATTCAGTACTTC.

The chain recombines TRBV20-1 with TRBJ1-3, with TRBD1 as a possible D gene (5 bases). Trimming stripped 5 bases from V and 0 bases from J, with 11 bases between. CDR1 DFQATT and CDR2 SNEGSKA come from the germline V gene (reference sequence). The CDR3 extends over 14 amino acids. CDR3 sequence: CSASGIPSGNTIYF. Here the CDR3 DNA reads TGCAGTGCTTCAGGGATCCCCTCTGGAAACACCATATATTTT.

A few counts support this clonotype. The V call is TRBV5-5, the J call TRBJ2-7; D unclear. V lost 2 bases, J lost 3 bases, and 18 bases lay in between. The CDR3 loop spans 16 amino acids. Germline CDR1 and CDR2: SGHKS and YYEKEE (reference sequence). The CDR3 coding sequence is TGTGCCAGCAGCTTCCAAACCCCTCGAACGATCTACGAGCAGTACTTC. Its translation: CASSFQTPRTIYEQYF.

V and J are TRBV4-1 and TRBJ2-1; 8 bases are shared with TRBD2. Germline CDR1 is MGHRA and CDR2 is YSYEKL. V trimming: 2 bases; J trimming: 4 bases; junction bases outside the gene matches: 7. The CDR3 spans 16 residues. CDR3 coding DNA: TGCGCCAGCAGCCAACCAACTAGCGGCCTTTACAATGAGCAGTTCTTC. It yields the protein CASSQPTSGLYNEQFF.

This clonotype has just a few counts. The V and J genes are TRBV11-1 and TRBJ2-3, with a weak D call TRBD1 (7 bases). Trimming stripped 5 bases from V and 3 bases from J, with 12 bases between. The germline gives CDR1 SGHAT, CDR2 FQDESV (reference sequence). The CDR3 is 14 residues long. CDR3 sequence: CASSQQGRTDTQYF. For the CDR3, the DNA is TGTGCCAGCAGCCAACAGGGGAGGACAGATACGCAGTATTTT.

The chain uses TRBV14 and TRBJ2-1; D ambiguous. V was clipped by 5 bases and J by 0 bases, with 11 bases between them. The CDR3 loop spans 15 amino acids. Germline V gene sequence: CDR1 SGHDN, CDR2 FVKESK. CDR3 bases: TGTGCCAGCAGCGCTAGGGCCAGCTCCTACAATGAGCAGTTCTTC. It codes for CASSARASSYNEQFF.

This clonotype was counted only a few times. V gene TRBV28 combines with J gene TRBJ1-2, with D hard to call. CDR1 and CDR2 (germline): MDHEN, SYDVKM. This CDR3 contains 14 residues. The ends were cut back, 2 bases at V and 6 bases at J, with 13 bases in the middle. In nucleotides, the CDR3 is TGTGCCAGCAGTTTACCGAGTTTCTGGCATGGCTACACCTTC. Protein product: CASSLPSFWHGYTF.

This clonotype was found a few times. V is TRBV10-3 and J is TRBJ2-2; TRBD2 aligns across 7 bases. The germline CDR1 and CDR2 sequences are ENHRY and SYGVKD. V trimming: 4 bases; J trimming: 0 bases; junction bases outside the gene matches: 17. The CDR3 contains 20 residues. The CDR3: CAISVRLSGGPTSNTGELFF. CDR3 in DNA: TGTGCCATCAGTGTCAGGCTATCGGGAGGACCTACGTCGAACACCGGGGAGCTGTTTTTT.

About this clonotype itself: As the CDR3 is not closed by the conserved phenylalanine or tryptophan, this likely results from a read error. This rearrangement joins TRBV20-1 to TRBJ2-3; 8 positions agree with TRBD2. V lost 4 bases, J lost 1 base, and 4 bases stayed unmatched. The V gene's germline CDR1 is DFQATT and CDR2 SNEGSKA (reference sequence). The CDR3 has 14 amino acids. Here the CDR3 DNA reads TGCAGTGCTAATCTAGCGGGCCGCACAGATACGCAGTATTCT. Its protein product is CSANLAGRTDTQYS.

The gene calls are TRBV20-1 and TRBJ1-1; TRBD1 is a possible D gene (6 bases). This CDR3 comprises 13 residues. Trimming took off 6 bases at V and 2 bases at J, with 13 bases between the two ends. Germline loops: CDR1 DFQATT, CDR2 SNEGSKA (reference sequence). The CDR3 protein is CSASQDRNTEAFF. CDR3 DNA sequence: TGCAGTGCGTCCCAGGACAGAAACACTGAAGCTTTCTTT.

For the CDR3, the DNA is TGTGCCAGCAGCCAAGGGAATAGCGCTCCCTCGGGAGAGACCCAGTACTTC. It is translated as CASSQGNSAPSGETQYF. The rearrangement joins TRBV4-2 to TRBJ2-5; tentatively, D is TRBD2 (5 bases). CDR3 length: 17 residues. CDR1 and CDR2 from the germline V gene are LGHNA and YNFKEQ. With 1 base removed from V and 4 bases from J, the gap between germline ends came to 19 bases.

V gene TRBV27 combines with J gene TRBJ2-1; D is possibly TRBD1 or TRBD2 (5 bases each). Deletions cut 4 bases from V and 12 bases from J, with 13 bases between. The germline V gene has CDR1 MNHEY and CDR2 SMNVEV (reference sequence). The CDR3 is 12 residues long. The CDR3 here is CASSSPGAGQFF. CDR3 DNA sequence: TGTGCCAGCAGTTCGCCCGGGGCAGGGCAGTTCTTC.

This clonotype has a handful of counts. Here the CDR3 reads CASSGRLGGELFF. The CDR3 DNA reads as TGCGCCAGCAGCGGCCGCTTAGGCGGGGAGCTGTTTTTT. This sequence joins TRBV5-1 and TRBJ2-2, with D hard to call. CDR1 and CDR2 from the germline V gene are SGHRS and YFSETQ. V was shortened by 4 bases and J by 7 bases, with 11 bases between the two germline ends. The CDR3 runs 13 residues.

The rearrangement links TRBV12-3 or TRBV12-4 to TRBJ2-2; no definite D call. V lost 6 bases, J lost 1 base, and 9 bases lay in between. The CDR3 runs to 14 residues. DNA of the CDR3: TGTGCCAGCAGACGCACGCGGAACACCGGGGAGCTGTTTTTT. It is translated as CASRRTRNTGELFF.

The CDR3 spells CATSDTTGAGETQYF. The CDR3 DNA sequence: TGTGCCACCAGTGATACAACAGGGGCCGGAGAGACCCAGTACTTC. The chain carries TRBV24-1 and TRBJ2-5; 7 nucleotides agree with TRBD1. The CDR3 runs to 15 residues. The ends lost 3 bases at V and 4 bases at J; junction bases unmatched: 7. The germline V gene encodes CDR1 KGHDR and CDR2 SFDVKD.

The V call is TRBV5-1, the J call TRBJ2-2; tentative D call: TRBD2 (6 bases). Looked up from germline, CDR1 is SGHRS and CDR2 is YFSETQ. Deletions cut 7 bases from V and 0 bases from J, with 10 bases between. This CDR3 has 14 residues. The CDR3 sequence is CASLGTSNTGELFF. CDR3 DNA: TGCGCCAGCTTGGGGACTTCGAACACCGGGGAGCTGTTTTTT.

The V and J genes are TRBV7-9 and TRBJ2-5; 7 nucleotides agree with TRBD2. V gave up 3 bases and J gave up 5 bases; unmatched junction bases: 6. This CDR3 is 14 amino acids long. Looked up from germline, CDR1 is SEHNR and CDR2 is FQNEAQ (reference sequence). CDR3 DNA: TGTGCCAGCAGCTTGCGGCGGGAGAAGGAGACCCAGTACTTC. This encodes CASSLRREKETQYF.